This TCR beta chain was found in a study of T cell clones after liver transplantation. Study information: Samples came from ITN030ST, which attempted immunosuppression withdrawal within 2 years of liver transplantation. Study findings and constraints: Post-transplant, graft-donor-reactive CD4 TCRbeta sequences in blood dropped significantly in most of the 8 subjects. Low donor cell numbers restricted donor-reactive repertoire measurement in two subjects. Small, mixed patient groups and varying post-transplant times limit these conclusions.

Assay used: immunoSEQ multiplex PCR; TCRdb lists only in-frame clones, some missing. Among about 45,000 clones listed, 70% to 90% were seen once. Germline V gene data show CDR1 as SNHLY and CDR2 as FYNNEI. Deletions cut 8 bases from V and 7 bases from J, with 11 bases between. This CDR3 comprises 11 residues. The sample holds a few counts of this clone. The antigen remains unidentified. The chain uses TRBV2 and TRBJ1-1; D is possibly TRBD1 (6 bases). The clonotype was recovered from a human patient who received a liver transplant. The graft donor may be the source of some T cells. Sequenced here: CD4+ T cells from blood, sampled 24 months after liver transplant. CDR3 bases: TGTGCCAGCGTGGACAGTTTTGAAGCTTTCTTT. This translates into CASVDSFEAFF.